Each of the 11 T cell receptor beta chains below was sequenced from the same sample in a study of somatic mutations in cytotoxic T cells in rheumatoid arthritis. Clones were read by immunoSEQ multiplex PCR, and TCRdb kept only the in-frame ones, dropping some. This sample yields 12,000 to 15,000 clones, of which around 78% are seen a single time; 7.4% belongs to the top ten. The sample consisted of CD8+ T cells sorted from blood. The receptors stem from an adult with rheumatoid arthritis.

This sequence joins TRBV4-1 and TRBJ1-1; 9 bases match TRBD1. This CDR3 spans 15 amino acids. From germline, CDR1 is MGHRA and CDR2 YSYEKL. Trimming at V came to 0 bases and at J to 11 bases, leaving 10 bases not matched to a gene. CDR3 region: CASSQDRETGGTAFF. CDR3 coding DNA: TGCGCCAGCAGCCAAGATCGAGAAACAGGGGGCACGGCTTTCTTT.

The rearrangement uses TRBV4-1 and TRBJ1-6; 7 bases are a match to TRBD1. Germline V gene lookup returns CDR1 MGHRA and CDR2 YSYEKL. V was pared by 4 bases and J by 7 bases, with 13 bases of the junction left unmatched. CDR3 length equals 17 residues. CDR3: CASSPNPVGGGNSPLHF. CDR3 nucleotides: TGCGCCAGCAGCCCCAACCCGGTCGGAGGGGGCAATTCACCCCTCCACTTT.

V and J are TRBV7-3 and TRBJ1-1; D might be TRBD1 (6 bases). This CDR3 comprises 14 residues. V lost 2 bases and J 5 bases, leaving 12 bases between the germline ends. The germline CDR1 and CDR2 sequences are SGHTA and FQGTGA. CDR3 nucleotides: TGTGCCAGCAGCTTACTGGGGGGCGGGACTGAAGCTTTCTTT. Translating gives CASSLLGGGTEAFF.

This rearrangement joins TRBV6-1 to TRBJ1-4; TRBD1 matches 7 bases. Germline V gene lookup returns CDR1 MNHNS and CDR2 SASEGT. The CDR3 consists of 13 residues. Germline trimming cut 10 bases from V and 7 bases from J; bases unmatched to any gene: 9. The CDR3 loop is CAILGGQTEKLFF. CDR3 sequence (DNA): TGTGCCATCCTAGGGGGACAGACTGAAAAACTGTTTTTT.

This rearrangement joins TRBV28 to TRBJ1-1, with D unresolved. V gave up 2 bases and J gave up 4 bases, with 11 bases separating them. This CDR3 is 14 amino acids long. Germline assignment: CDR1 MDHEN and CDR2 SYDVKM. DNA of the CDR3: TGTGCCAGCAGTTTACCCCTAAGGTTCACTGAAGCTTTCTTT. Protein product: CASSLPLRFTEAFF.

The chain combines TRBV7-8 with TRBJ1-1; D is ambiguous. Deletions cut 2 bases from V and 6 bases from J, with 13 bases between. Germline V gives CDR1 SGHVS, CDR2 FQNEAQ. The CDR3 length is 14 residues. For the CDR3, the DNA is TGTGCCAGCAGCTTAAAAAGTGGCTGGGCTGAAGCTTTCTTT. It translates to CASSLKSGWAEAFF.

This clone was detected only once. The chain is built from TRBV2 and TRBJ2-1; 11 nucleotides agree with TRBD2. This CDR3 region has 15 residues. Germline V CDR1 and CDR2: SNHLY, FYNNEI. J lost 8 bases, V lost 7 bases, and 10 bases had no gene match. The chain's CDR3 is CASTGLAGGGDEQFF. In nucleotides, the CDR3 is TGTGCCAGCACCGGGCTAGCGGGAGGTGGGGATGAGCAGTTCTTC.

The V call is TRBV28, the J call TRBJ2-5; no clear D gene. Trimming shortened V by 6 bases and J by 5 bases, and 10 bases separated the two germline ends. Looked up from germline, CDR1 is MDHEN and CDR2 is SYDVKM. This CDR3 is 12 amino acids long. In DNA, the CDR3 is TGTGCCAGCAGGGTGGGTTACGAGACCCAGTACTTC. Residues: CASRVGYETQYF. The variable domain in full, completed from reference TRBV28 and TRBJ2-5, reads DVKVTQSSRYLVKRTGEKVFLECVQDMDHENMFWYRQDPGLGLRLIYFSYDVKMKEKGDIPEGYSVSREKKERFSLILESASTNQTSMYLCASRVGYETQYFGPGTRLLVL.

The chain couples TRBV11-2 to TRBJ1-1; 7 nucleotides align to TRBD1. The CDR3 spans 16 residues. V gave up 5 bases and J gave up 5 bases; unmatched junction bases: 14. CDR1 is SGHAT, CDR2 FQNNGV, per germline. The CDR3 reads CASSPRGLGVNTEAFF. In DNA form, the CDR3 reads TGTGCCAGCAGCCCTAGGGGGCTAGGGGTTAATACTGAAGCTTTCTTT.

The rearrangement links TRBV5-6 to TRBJ1-1; 12 bases fit TRBD1. The CDR3 loop spans 18 amino acids. The V segment lost 2 bases and the J segment 4 bases; nucleotides outside the gene matches: 12. The germline gives CDR1 SGHDT, CDR2 YYEEEE. CDR3 sequence (DNA): TGTGCCAGCAGCTTCTTTACCGGGACAGGGGGCACCTTCACTGAAGCTTTCTTT. It is translated as CASSFFTGTGGTFTEAFF.

This chain links TRBV28 with TRBJ1-4, with D possibly being TRBD1 (6 bases). The CDR3 loop spans 12 amino acids. The germline V and J ends were trimmed by 6 bases and 12 bases, with 14 bases remaining between them. CDR1 and CDR2 (germline): MDHEN, SYDVKM. In DNA, the CDR3 is TGTGCCAGCAGCCAAACAGGGACGGAACTGTTTTTT. Residues: CASSQTGTELFF.